The TCR beta chain under discussion was sequenced for a study of OX40 agonist ivuxolimab in advanced cancers. This CDR3 is built from 13 residues. Germline lookup yields CDR1 LGHNA and CDR2 YNFKEQ. V was clipped by 4 bases and J by 7 bases, with 11 bases between them. Generated by immunoSEQ multiplex PCR, the TCRdb table keeps only in-frame clones and is missing some. The sample records fewer than 90,000 clones, around nine tenths being singletons. This receptor was taken from an adult with an advanced solid tumor such as melanoma, head and neck, liver or kidney cancer. The chain uses TRBV4-2 and TRBJ2-1; D remains ambiguous. Sequencing used CD4+ or CD8+ T cells sorted from blood, obtained in a trial of the OX40 agonist ivuxolimab. In DNA, the CDR3 is TGTGCCAGCAGCCCGCAAGCTAGGAATGAGCAGTTCTTC. As protein: CASSPQARNEQFF.